This TCR beta chain derives from a study of yellow fever vaccine responses in identical twins. Findings of the study overall: Reportedly, twins' vaccine T cell responses looked partly convergent and partly personalized.

TCRdb reanalysed the RT-PCR reads using MiXCR and keeps one entry per CDR3 protein. Here the sample spans about 11,000 distinct CDR3 sequences, 77% being singletons. This CDR3 is built from 15 residues. The germline V gene encodes CDR1 SGHTA and CDR2 FQGNSA. Trimming removed 7 bases from V and 4 bases from J, with 17 bases in between. On this clonotype: Its cognate antigen is unknown.

The TCR originated in a woman aged 18-35 years who received the yellow fever vaccine. This specimen consisted of T cells from blood (PBMCs), unsorted or a sorted subset (not recorded which), obtained before or after yellow fever vaccination (not recorded which). The chain links TRBV7-2 to TRBJ2-1, with D possibly being TRBD1 or TRBD2 (5 bases each). CDR3 nucleotides: TGTGCCAGCACCTCGGGGACGGGAATATACAATGAGCAGTTCTTC. It yields the protein CASTSGTGIYNEQFF.